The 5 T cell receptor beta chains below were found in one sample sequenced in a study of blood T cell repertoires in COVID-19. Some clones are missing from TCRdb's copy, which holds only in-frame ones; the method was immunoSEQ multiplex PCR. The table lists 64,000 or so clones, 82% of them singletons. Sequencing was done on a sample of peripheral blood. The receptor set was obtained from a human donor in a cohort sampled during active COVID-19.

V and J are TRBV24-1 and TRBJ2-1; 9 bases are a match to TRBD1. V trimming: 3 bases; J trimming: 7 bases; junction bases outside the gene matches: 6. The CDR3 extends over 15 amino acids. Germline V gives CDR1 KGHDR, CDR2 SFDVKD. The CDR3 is CATSDARDRVNEQFF. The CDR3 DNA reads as TGTGCCACCAGTGATGCCCGGGACAGGGTTAATGAGCAGTTCTTC.

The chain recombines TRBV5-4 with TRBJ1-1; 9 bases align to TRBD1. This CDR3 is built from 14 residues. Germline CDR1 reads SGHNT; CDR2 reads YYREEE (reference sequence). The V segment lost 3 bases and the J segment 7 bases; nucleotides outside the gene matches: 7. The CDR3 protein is CASSYYRGQIEAFF. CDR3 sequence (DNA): TGTGCCAGCAGCTACTACAGGGGGCAAATTGAAGCTTTCTTT.

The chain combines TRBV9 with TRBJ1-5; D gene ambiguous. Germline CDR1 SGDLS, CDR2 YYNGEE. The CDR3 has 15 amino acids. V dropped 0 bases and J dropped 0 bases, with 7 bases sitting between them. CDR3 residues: CASSVGPFSNQPQHF. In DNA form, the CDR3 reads TGTGCCAGCAGCGTAGGGCCCTTTAGCAATCAGCCCCAGCATTTT.

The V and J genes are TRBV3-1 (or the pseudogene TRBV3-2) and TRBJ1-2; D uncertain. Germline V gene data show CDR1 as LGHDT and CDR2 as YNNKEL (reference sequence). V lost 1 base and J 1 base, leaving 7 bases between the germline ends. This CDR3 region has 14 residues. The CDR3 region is CASSQVDFNYGYTF. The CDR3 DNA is TGTGCCAGCAGCCAAGTCGACTTTAACTATGGCTACACCTTC.

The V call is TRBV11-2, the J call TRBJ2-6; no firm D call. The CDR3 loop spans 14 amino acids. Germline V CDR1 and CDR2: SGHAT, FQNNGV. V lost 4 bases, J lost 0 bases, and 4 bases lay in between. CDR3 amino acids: CASSSRSGANVLTF. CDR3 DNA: TGTGCCAGCAGCTCCCGCTCTGGGGCCAACGTCCTGACTTTC.